Described below is a single TCR beta chain sequence and its context. Its specificity is unknown. The data originate from a study of T cell repertoires in cytomegalovirus infection. Whole-study context: In the study, CMV epitopes included recently identified HLA-C-restricted and well-studied HLA-B-restricted ones. Indications of both CMV infection and matching HLA type were provided by public TCR beta signatures.

Trimming left V 5 bases short and J 1 base short, with 14 bases between. The CDR3 has 15 amino acids. In germline, CDR1 is SGHVT, CDR2 SQSDAQ. A single record per CDR3 protein comes from TCRdb applying MiXCR to the reads. The table includes approximately 110,000 distinct CDR3 sequences, 25% to 35% detected once. The sequenced sample was CD8+ T cells from cultured PBMCs, obtained from culture after CMV antigen stimulation. V usage is TRBV7-4 and J usage is TRBJ2-5, with a tentative D call TRBD2 (5 bases). This TCR came from a human donor in good health (CMV status not recorded). Some clones in this sample may be carry-over from other donors' samples. For the CDR3, the DNA is TGTGCCAGCAGCCTACCTAAGCGGACCCAAGAGACCCAGTACTTC. Encoded protein: CASSLPKRTQETQYF.